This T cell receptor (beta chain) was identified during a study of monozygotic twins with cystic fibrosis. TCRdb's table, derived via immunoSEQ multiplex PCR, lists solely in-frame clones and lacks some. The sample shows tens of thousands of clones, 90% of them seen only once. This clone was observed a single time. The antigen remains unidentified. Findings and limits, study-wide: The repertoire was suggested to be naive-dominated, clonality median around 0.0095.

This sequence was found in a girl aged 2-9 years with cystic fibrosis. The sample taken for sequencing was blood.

The CDR3 DNA reads TGTGCCAGCAGTAACCCTGGAAACACCATATATTTT. Translated, it gives CASSNPGNTIYF. The chain uses TRBV6-5 and TRBJ1-3; D gene ambiguous. Trimming removed 5 bases at V and 2 bases at J, with 4 bases between. The germline gives CDR1 MNHEY, CDR2 SVGAGI. This CDR3 has 12 residues.